These 29 T cell receptor beta chains share one sample of origin, sequenced in a study of CD8+ T cells in alopecia areata. RNA was isolated and reverse transcribed to cDNA, the sequencing template. Only in-frame clones appear in the TCRdb table, and some are missing; sequencing was by immunoSEQ multiplex PCR. This table holds some 200,000 clones, around three fifths found once. This sample's treatment: oral pan-JAK inhibitor, 5-10 mg twice daily. The sample consisted of CD8+ T cells sorted from blood, taken at week 24, from a patient treated with tofacitinib. Receptor source: a human donor with alopecia areata.

The count of this clone is one. The V and J genes are TRBV7-9 and TRBJ2-1; no clear D. Germline CDR1 and CDR2: SEHNR and FQNEAQ (reference sequence). The CDR3 covers 12 residues. Trimming cost V 6 bases and J 9 bases, with 12 bases left between them. The CDR3 region is CASSPTDIEQFF. CDR3 in DNA: TGTGCCAGCAGTCCGACGGATATTGAGCAGTTCTTC.

The CDR3 here is CASSIHTEAFF. The CDR3 DNA follows: TGTGCCAGTAGTATCCACACTGAAGCTTTCTTT. The V gene is TRBV19, the J gene TRBJ1-1; D gene ambiguous. Trimming cost V 3 bases and J 3 bases, with 2 bases left between them. The germline gives CDR1 LNHDA, CDR2 SQIVND (reference sequence). This CDR3 has 11 amino acids.

This clone was found once. This sequence joins TRBV9 and TRBJ2-5; the match to TRBD2 covers 8 bases. Germline V lookup: CDR1 SGDLS, CDR2 YYNGEE. The ends lost 4 bases at V and 9 bases at J; junction bases unmatched: 2. This CDR3 has 11 amino acids. Here the CDR3 DNA reads TGTGCCAGCAGCTCAGCGGGGGCCCAGTACTTC. This codes for CASSSAGAQYF.

The CDR3 coding sequence is TGTGCCAGCAGCTACGGACAGTTACAAGAGACCCAGTACTTC. Protein sequence: CASSYGQLQETQYF. V usage is TRBV11-2 and J usage is TRBJ2-5; a possible D gene is TRBD1 (6 bases). This CDR3 spans 14 amino acids. Germline CDR1 SGHAT, CDR2 FQNNGV. Trimming removed 4 bases at V and 2 bases at J, with 11 bases between.

The CDR3 DNA follows: TGCGCCAGCAGCTTGAGGCCAGTCAGAGAAGCTTTCTTT. This translates into CASSLRPVREAFF. V is TRBV5-1 and J is TRBJ1-1; D not certain. The length of the CDR3 is 13 residues. V lost 1 base to trimming and J lost 8 bases, with 12 bases between them. CDR1 and CDR2 from the germline V gene are SGHRS and YFSETQ.

The chain joins TRBV4-1 to TRBJ2-7; 8 nucleotides agree with TRBD1. J lost 4 bases, V lost 0 bases, and 2 bases had no gene match. This CDR3 spans 14 amino acids. CDR1 is MGHRA and CDR2 is YSYEKL in the germline V gene. CDR3 sequence: CASSQDRGRYEQYF. CDR3 bases: TGCGCCAGCAGCCAAGACAGGGGGCGGTACGAGCAGTACTTC.

The chain has TRBV27 and TRBJ1-2, with D maybe TRBD1 (5 bases). Germline lookup yields CDR1 MNHEY and CDR2 SMNVEV (reference sequence). The CDR3 sequence is 12 residues long. V was shortened by 5 bases and J by 6 bases, with 10 bases between the two germline ends. The CDR3 here is CASSPSGHGYTF. CDR3 nucleotide sequence: TGTGCCAGCAGTCCATCAGGGCATGGCTACACCTTC.

This chain joins TRBV5-6 and TRBJ1-1, with D hard to call. V dropped 4 bases and J dropped 1 base, with 14 bases sitting between them. Germline V lookup: CDR1 SGHDT, CDR2 YYEEEE. The CDR3 has 15 residues. In DNA, the CDR3 is TGTGCCAGCAGCATACGAGGACGGCGGAACACTGAAGCTTTCTTT. This codes for CASSIRGRRNTEAFF.

CDR3 amino acids: CASSEWDRGLGGANVLTF. DNA of the CDR3: TGTGCCAGCAGTGAATGGGACAGGGGGCTTGGAGGGGCCAACGTCCTGACTTTC. The chain couples TRBV6-1 to TRBJ2-6; TRBD1 aligns across 12 bases. The CDR3 spans 18 residues. V shed 2 bases, J shed 4 bases, and the junction held 6 bases outside the gene matches. Germline CDR1 MNHNS, CDR2 SASEGT.

This clone appeared a few times. The rearrangement links TRBV4-1 to TRBJ2-2; 10 nucleotides agree with TRBD2. CDR3 length: 16 amino acids. Looked up from germline, CDR1 is MGHRA and CDR2 is YSYEKL. The J segment lost 5 bases and the V segment lost 4 bases, leaving 7 bases of the junction unmatched. CDR3 sequence: CASSPSGGAGTGELFF. The CDR3 nucleotides are TGCGCCAGCAGCCCCAGCGGGGGGGCCGGAACCGGGGAGCTGTTTTTT.

This clone was seen only a few times. CDR3 coding DNA: TGTGCCAGCAGTTTATCCGACAGAGGGATCTATGGCTACACCTTC. Its protein is CASSLSDRGIYGYTF. The chain is built from TRBV27 and TRBJ1-2, with TRBD1 as a possible D gene (5 bases). Trimming took off 0 bases at V and 4 bases at J, with 12 bases between the two ends. The CDR3 is made up of 15 amino acids. Germline CDR1 is MNHEY and CDR2 is SMNVEV (reference sequence).

This clone was detected a few times. The rearrangement uses TRBV14 and TRBJ2-5, with D possibly being TRBD1 (5 bases). This CDR3 contains 15 residues. Germline CDR1 reads SGHDN; CDR2 reads FVKESK. The V and J ends lost 2 bases and 3 bases respectively, with 13 bases between them. The CDR3: CASSQLGAWEETQYF. DNA of the CDR3: TGTGCCAGCAGCCAACTTGGGGCATGGGAAGAGACCCAGTACTTC.

The chain has TRBV29-1 and TRBJ1-2, with D perhaps matching TRBD1 (5 bases). Germline CDR1 is SQVTM and CDR2 is ANQGSEA. The germline V and J ends were trimmed by 1 base and 3 bases, with 18 bases remaining between them. The CDR3 runs to 16 residues. The CDR3 is CSVEGPSSQGDYGYTF. The CDR3 DNA reads as TGCAGCGTTGAAGGGCCCAGTAGTCAGGGAGACTATGGCTACACCTTC.

V usage is TRBV7-9 and J usage is TRBJ2-5; 7 bases fit TRBD2. CDR3 length equals 13 residues. V lost 4 bases and J lost 2; bases outside the gene matches: 1. Germline CDR1 reads SEHNR; CDR2 reads FQNEAQ (reference sequence). The CDR3 sequence is CASSWEGQETQYF. CDR3 DNA sequence: TGTGCCAGCAGCTGGGAGGGTCAAGAGACCCAGTACTTC.

The count of this clone is one. The genes are TRBV27 and TRBJ1-5, with D perhaps TRBD1 (6 bases). The CDR3 is 15 residues long. Germline-derived CDR1 and CDR2 are MNHEY and SMNVEV (reference sequence). V shed 6 bases and J shed 7 bases, with 19 bases lying between them. The CDR3 DNA sequence: TGTGCCAGCAGCTCCTTCGGGGGCAGTAGGCAGCCCCAGCATTTT. Its protein product is CASSSFGGSRQPQHF.

Concerning this clone: This same CDR3 is encoded by further DNA sequences in the sample. J is TRBJ2-5 and V is TRBV30, with TRBD2 as a possible D gene (6 bases). Trimming took 3 bases from V and 5 from J, leaving 7 bases between them. The germline gives CDR1 GTSNPN, CDR2 SVGIG (reference sequence). The CDR3 length is 11 residues. The CDR3 nucleotides read TGTGCCTGGAGGGGGGGTGAGACCCAGTACTTC. This translates into CAWRGGETQYF.

The V gene is TRBV2, the J gene TRBJ2-5, with D uncertain. The J call is uncertain, as TRBJ2-7 better fits the DNA end. CDR3 length equals 12 residues. The germline V gene encodes CDR1 SNHLY and CDR2 FYNNEI. CDR3 DNA: TGTGCCAGCGATGGCAGGTTCTACGAGCAGTACTTC. This codes for CASDGRFYEQYF.

V usage is TRBV15 and J usage is TRBJ2-2; possible D gene TRBD1, 5 bases. V dropped 3 bases and J dropped 5 bases, with 10 bases sitting between them. CDR3 length: 14 amino acids. Looked up from germline, CDR1 is LNHNV and CDR2 is YYDKDF (reference sequence). CDR3 protein: CATSSGRGTGELFF. The CDR3 DNA sequence: TGTGCCACCAGCAGTGGTAGGGGAACCGGGGAGCTGTTTTTT. The full variable domain, its missing parts supplied by reference TRBV15 and TRBJ2-2, is DAMVIQNPRYQVTQFGKPVTLSCSQTLNHNVMYWYQQKSSQAPKLLFHYYDKDFNNEADTPDNFQSRRPNTSFCFLDIRSPGLGDTAMYLCATSSGRGTGELFFGEGSRLTVL.

The table lists this clone with many counts. Other DNA sequences in this specimen translate into the identical CDR3. The V gene is TRBV5-6, the J gene TRBJ2-1; no reliable D call. Per the germline V gene, CDR1 is SGHDT and CDR2 is YYEEEE. This CDR3 is built from 12 residues. The V end lost 0 bases, the J end lost 8 bases, and 6 bases lay between the germline ends. This CDR3 reads CASSLVGDEQFF. The CDR3 nucleotides read TGTGCCAGCAGCTTGGTAGGCGATGAGCAGTTCTTC.

This clone was observed a few times. The chain carries TRBV4-2 and TRBJ2-7; D perhaps matches TRBD1 (5 bases). The V end was cut by 4 bases, the J end by 1 base, with 8 bases between. The CDR3 runs 13 residues. Germline V gene sequence: CDR1 LGHNA, CDR2 YNFKEQ. Here the CDR3 DNA reads TGTGCCAGCAGCCCTAGGGGTTCCTACGAGCAGTACTTC. This gives the protein CASSPRGSYEQYF.

The gene calls are TRBV7-8 and TRBJ1-1; no firm D call. Germline V lookup: CDR1 SGHVS, CDR2 FQNEAQ. CDR3 length: 11 residues. Trimming stripped 4 bases from V and 4 bases from J, with 4 bases between. Written as DNA, the CDR3 is TGTGCCAGCAGCTCCGTCACTGAAGCTTTCTTT. This sequence encodes CASSSVTEAFF.

A single count supports this clone. This chain joins TRBV5-1 and TRBJ2-2; no reliable D call. Germline CDR1 is SGHRS and CDR2 is YFSETQ. Deletions cut 2 bases from V and 2 bases from J, with 10 bases between. The CDR3 loop spans 15 amino acids. The CDR3 sequence: CASSFRYDNTGELFF. The CDR3 DNA is TGCGCCAGCAGCTTCAGATACGATAACACCGGGGAGCTGTTTTTT. The full variable domain, its missing parts supplied by reference TRBV5-1 and TRBJ2-2, is KAGVTQTPRYLIKTRGQQVTLSCSPISGHRSVSWYQQTPGQGLQFLFEYFSETQRNKGNFPGRFSGRQFSNSRSEMNVSTLELGDSALYLCASSFRYDNTGELFFGEGSRLTVL.

The V gene is TRBV2, the J gene TRBJ2-3; D gene uncertain. V was clipped by 7 bases and J by 0 bases, with 11 bases between them. Looked up from germline, CDR1 is SNHLY and CDR2 is FYNNEI. CDR3 size: 14 residues. CDR3: CASTSASSTDTQYF. In DNA form, the CDR3 reads TGTGCCAGCACATCGGCCTCTAGCACAGATACGCAGTATTTT.

V and J are TRBV30 and TRBJ2-3, with a tentative D call TRBD2 (7 bases). Germline CDR1 and CDR2: GTSNPN and SVGIG (reference sequence). The CDR3 is 20 amino acids. Trimming stripped 8 bases from V and 1 base from J, with 34 bases between. The CDR3 coding sequence is TGTGCCGGAACACACTGGAGCCTAACCAGCCGGGGGGCAGGCACAGATACGCAGTATTTT. Translated, it gives CAGTHWSLTSRGAGTDTQYF.

The CDR3: CSVEWDPRNEAFF. For the CDR3, the DNA is TGCAGCGTTGAATGGGACCCCCGAAACGAAGCTTTCTTT. This chain uses TRBV29-1 with TRBJ1-1; tentative D call: TRBD1 (5 bases). The CDR3 spans 13 residues. The germline V and J ends were trimmed by 2 bases and 8 bases, with 15 bases remaining between them. Per the germline V gene, CDR1 is SQVTM and CDR2 is ANQGSEA.

This clone appeared once. V and J are TRBV11-2 and TRBJ1-1; D not certain. The ends were cut back, 5 bases at V and 8 bases at J, with 12 bases in the middle. The length of the CDR3 is 12 residues. CDR1 and CDR2 from the germline V gene are SGHAT and FQNNGV. CDR3 loop: CASSPSQREAFF. In DNA, the CDR3 is TGTGCCAGCAGCCCCTCACAGCGAGAAGCTTTCTTT.

This clone occurred a few times. The V and J genes are TRBV5-1 and TRBJ1-5; possibly TRBD1 for D (6 bases). Germline CDR1 SGHRS, CDR2 YFSETQ. This CDR3 has 14 amino acids. V dropped 4 bases and J dropped 2 bases, with 10 bases sitting between them. This chain's CDR3 is CASSRGPGNQPQHF. CDR3 nucleotide sequence: TGCGCCAGCAGCCGGGGGCCTGGCAATCAGCCCCAGCATTTT.

The J gene is TRBJ2-7, the V gene TRBV11-2; D unclear. V gave up 4 bases and J gave up 2 bases, with 3 bases separating them. CDR3 length: 11 residues. Germline lookup yields CDR1 SGHAT and CDR2 FQNNGV. As DNA, the CDR3 is TGTGCCAGCAGCTCCACCTACGAGCAGTACTTC. Its protein is CASSSTYEQYF.

This clone was found once. The rearrangement links TRBV10-2 to TRBJ1-1; D is unresolved. Germline assignment: CDR1 WSHSY and CDR2 SAAADI. V gave up 0 bases and J gave up 2 bases, with 7 bases separating them. This CDR3 spans 14 amino acids. This CDR3 reads CASSESGRNTEAFF. The CDR3 DNA reads TGCGCCAGCAGTGAGTCGGGCAGAAACACTGAAGCTTTCTTT.